A selection of T cell receptor beta chains follows, all from one sample in a study of T cells in Graves' hyperthyroidism and ophthalmopathy. TCRdb reprocessed the multiplex PCR reads via MiXCR and lists one record per CDR3 protein. The repertoire holds more than 550,000 distinct CDR3 sequences, with 17% as singletons. Input material: blood. All receptors come from a man over 45 with Graves' hyperthyroidism. CDR3s include the opening cysteine and the closing phenylalanine or tryptophan. Each record gives: J gene, V gene, D gene, clone size, CDR3 protein, CDR3 DNA. A D gene is named only where the DNA matches it firmly. Part of the rows lack a size; the others show once, few, many or a class for expanded clones.

j_gene: TRBJ1-5
v_gene: TRBV18
d_gene: -
abundance: -
CDR3aa: CASSSSNDQPQHF
CDR3nt: TGTGCCAGCTCAAGTAGCAATGATCAGCCCCAGCATTTT

j_gene: TRBJ2-7
v_gene: TRBV18
d_gene: -
abundance: -
CDR3aa: CASSGDGSYEQYF
CDR3nt: TGTGCCAGCTCCGGGGACGGATCCTACGAGCAGTACTTC

j_gene: TRBJ1-5
v_gene: TRBV5-6
d_gene: -
abundance: few
CDR3aa: CASSLFRGNQPQHF
CDR3nt: TGTGCCAGCAGCTTGTTCAGGGGTAATCAGCCCCAGCATTTT

j_gene: TRBJ2-7
v_gene: TRBV19
d_gene: TRBD1
abundance: few
CDR3aa: CASRDRGRYEQYF
CDR3nt: TGTGCCAGTCGGGACAGGGGCCGCTACGAGCAGTACTTC

j_gene: TRBJ2-1
v_gene: TRBV19
d_gene: TRBD1
abundance: few
CDR3aa: CASSTNRGAPNEQFF
CDR3nt: TGTGCCAGTAGTACCAACAGGGGTGCCCCAAATGAGCAGTTCTTC

j_gene: TRBJ2-3
v_gene: TRBV30
d_gene: -
abundance: -
CDR3aa: CAWSVQTTDTQYF
CDR3nt: TGTGCCTGGAGTGTACAGACAACAGATACGCAGTATTTT

j_gene: TRBJ2-5
v_gene: TRBV28
d_gene: TRBD1
abundance: many
CDR3aa: CASSNDRAQTQYF
CDR3nt: TGTGCCAGCAGTAACGACAGGGCGCAGACCCAGTACTTC

j_gene: TRBJ2-5
v_gene: TRBV4-2
d_gene: TRBD2
abundance: few
CDR3aa: CASSQGTSGLQYF
CDR3nt: TGTGCCAGCAGCCAGGGGACTAGCGGGTTACAGTACTTC

j_gene: TRBJ1-5
v_gene: TRBV10-3
d_gene: -
abundance: many
CDR3aa: CAIRAGGGGQPQHF
CDR3nt: TGTGCCATCAGGGCGGGAGGGGGAGGTCAGCCCCAGCATTTT

j_gene: TRBJ1-5
v_gene: TRBV6-2/TRBV6-3
d_gene: -
abundance: -
CDR3aa: CASSYSDRYNQPQHF
CDR3nt: TGTGCCAGCAGTTACAGCGACAGGTACAATCAGCCCCAGCATTTT

j_gene: TRBJ2-7
v_gene: TRBV6-5
d_gene: -
abundance: many
CDR3aa: CASSYDGDTYEQYF
CDR3nt: TGTGCCAGCAGTTACGACGGGGATACCTACGAGCAGTACTTC

j_gene: TRBJ2-1
v_gene: TRBV11-2
d_gene: TRBD2
abundance: many
CDR3aa: CASTLAGFYNEQFF
CDR3nt: TGTGCCAGCACTCTAGCGGGCTTCTACAATGAGCAGTTCTTC

j_gene: TRBJ2-7
v_gene: TRBV20-1
d_gene: TRBD2
abundance: few
CDR3aa: CSPSPGLAGEGEQYF
CDR3nt: TGCAGTCCATCCCCGGGACTAGCGGGAGAGGGAGAGCAGTACTTC

j_gene: TRBJ2-1
v_gene: TRBV29-1
d_gene: TRBD2
abundance: few
CDR3aa: CSVEHSGRAHNEQFF
CDR3nt: TGCAGCGTCGAACATAGCGGGAGGGCCCACAATGAGCAGTTCTTC

j_gene: TRBJ2-3
v_gene: TRBV20-1
d_gene: -
abundance: -
CDR3aa: CSAPRLYLGTDTQYF
CDR3nt: TGCAGTGCTCCACGACTCTACCTCGGCACAGATACGCAGTATTTT

j_gene: TRBJ2-7
v_gene: TRBV28
d_gene: -
abundance: few
CDR3aa: CASSSGTEYKQYF
CDR3nt: TGTGCCAGCAGCTCCGGGACGGAATACAAGCAGTACTTC

j_gene: TRBJ2-3
v_gene: TRBV2
d_gene: -
abundance: many
CDR3aa: CASSERGQGGMGTDTQYF
CDR3nt: TGTGCCAGCAGTGAACGGGGGCAGGGCGGCATGGGCACAGATACGCAGTATTTT

j_gene: TRBJ2-1
v_gene: TRBV9
d_gene: TRBD2
abundance: few
CDR3aa: CASSVGPSGRSDEQFF
CDR3nt: TGTGCCAGCAGCGTAGGTCCCAGCGGGAGGAGCGATGAGCAGTTCTTC

j_gene: TRBJ2-1
v_gene: TRBV20-1
d_gene: -
abundance: few
CDR3aa: CSGGTDSYNEQFF
CDR3nt: TGCAGCGGCGGGACAGACTCATACAATGAGCAGTTCTTC

j_gene: TRBJ2-3
v_gene: TRBV5-1
d_gene: -
abundance: -
CDR3aa: CASSSNFYTDTQYF
CDR3nt: TGTGCCAGCAGCTCCAACTTTTATACAGATACGCAGTATTTT

j_gene: TRBJ2-2
v_gene: TRBV5-1
d_gene: -
abundance: many
CDR3aa: CASSVDSGELFF
CDR3nt: TGCGCCAGCAGCGTCGACAGTGGGGAGCTGTTTTTT

j_gene: TRBJ1-1
v_gene: TRBV3-1
d_gene: TRBD1
abundance: many
CDR3aa: CASSQGGQGNTEAFF
CDR3nt: TGTGCCAGCAGCCAAGGGGGACAGGGGAACACTGAAGCTTTCTTT

j_gene: TRBJ2-1
v_gene: TRBV6-1
d_gene: TRBD1
abundance: -
CDR3aa: CASSWTGSGNEQFF
CDR3nt: TGTGCCAGCAGTTGGACAGGGTCAGGCAATGAGCAGTTCTTC

j_gene: TRBJ2-7
v_gene: TRBV28
d_gene: TRBD2
abundance: many
CDR3aa: CASSPTLGDYYYEQYF
CDR3nt: TGTGCCAGCAGTCCAACCCTTGGGGACTACTATTACGAGCAGTACTTC

j_gene: TRBJ2-1
v_gene: TRBV3-1
d_gene: TRBD2
abundance: few
CDR3aa: CASSQHVAGGPNEQFF
CDR3nt: TGTGCCAGCAGCCAACACGTAGCGGGAGGGCCTAATGAGCAGTTCTTC

j_gene: TRBJ1-3
v_gene: TRBV3-1
d_gene: -
abundance: -
CDR3aa: CASSQVRRAASGNTIYF
CDR3nt: TGTGCCAGCAGCCAAGTTCGTAGAGCCGCCTCTGGAAACACCATATATTTT

j_gene: TRBJ2-2
v_gene: TRBV4-1
d_gene: -
abundance: -
CDR3aa: CASSQHGSGELFF
CDR3nt: TGCGCCAGCAGCCAGCATGGATCGGGGGAGCTGTTTTTT

j_gene: TRBJ2-2
v_gene: TRBV2
d_gene: -
abundance: many
CDR3aa: CASSVEVTGELFF
CDR3nt: TGTGCCAGCAGTGTCGAGGTCACCGGGGAGCTGTTTTTT

j_gene: TRBJ1-3
v_gene: TRBV2
d_gene: -
abundance: many
CDR3aa: CASSVDGTADHTIYF
CDR3nt: TGTGCCAGCAGTGTCGACGGGACCGCGGATCACACCATATATTTT

j_gene: TRBJ2-1
v_gene: TRBV10-1
d_gene: TRBD2
abundance: -
CDR3aa: CASSDRLAGQIYNEQFF
CDR3nt: TGCGCCAGCAGTGACCGACTAGCGGGCCAAATCTACAATGAGCAGTTCTTC

j_gene: TRBJ1-1
v_gene: TRBV18
d_gene: -
abundance: few
CDR3aa: CSSSRDINTEAFF
CDR3nt: TGTTCCAGCTCTAGGGACATAAACACTGAAGCTTTCTTT

j_gene: TRBJ2-1
v_gene: TRBV30
d_gene: -
abundance: few
CDR3aa: CAWSRTGRRGQFF
CDR3nt: TGTGCCTGGAGTCGGACGGGGAGGCGGGGGCAGTTCTTC

j_gene: TRBJ1-1
v_gene: TRBV27
d_gene: TRBD1
abundance: -
CDR3aa: CASSAKTGMNTEAFF
CDR3nt: TGTGCCAGCAGTGCCAAGACAGGGATGAACACTGAAGCTTTCTTT

j_gene: TRBJ2-1
v_gene: TRBV15
d_gene: -
abundance: -
CDR3aa: CATSRETADNNEQFF
CDR3nt: TGTGCCACCAGCAGAGAAACGGCAGACAACAATGAGCAGTTCTTC

j_gene: TRBJ2-7
v_gene: TRBV10-3
d_gene: -
abundance: -
CDR3aa: CAIMESGYSYEQYF
CDR3nt: TGTGCCATCATGGAGAGCGGGTACTCCTACGAGCAGTACTTC

j_gene: TRBJ2-3
v_gene: TRBV28
d_gene: -
abundance: few
CDR3aa: CASSFRQDRLGDTQYF
CDR3nt: TGTGCCAGCAGTTTTCGACAGGATCGTCTGGGGGATACGCAGTATTTT

j_gene: TRBJ2-7
v_gene: TRBV13
d_gene: -
abundance: many
CDR3aa: CASKGGGSYEQYF
CDR3nt: TGTGCCAGCAAAGGGGGAGGCTCCTACGAGCAGTACTTC

j_gene: TRBJ2-1
v_gene: TRBV10-3
d_gene: -
abundance: -
CDR3aa: CAINQNQYNEQFF
CDR3nt: TGTGCCATCAACCAGAATCAGTACAATGAGCAGTTCTTC

j_gene: TRBJ2-7
v_gene: TRBV5-1
d_gene: TRBD2
abundance: -
CDR3aa: CASSLFLAGVGAYEQYF
CDR3nt: TGCGCCAGCAGCTTGTTCCTAGCGGGAGTCGGGGCCTACGAGCAGTACTTC

j_gene: TRBJ2-7
v_gene: TRBV5-1
d_gene: TRBD2
abundance: many
CDR3aa: CASSSLSGRSDEQYF
CDR3nt: TGCGCCAGCAGCTCCCTTAGCGGGAGAAGTGACGAGCAGTACTTC